The clone carrying this T cell receptor (beta chain) has just a few counts. Antigen: not known. Sample-barcoded 5' priming and a J-beta primer mix drove a second PCR of about 6 to 11 cycles. MiXCR, run by TCRdb on the 5' RACE reads, gives a single entry per CDR3 protein. The sample lists around 1.5 million distinct CDR3 sequences, roughly 64% occurring once. The CDR3 contains 13 residues. The trim removed 7 bases at V and 3 bases at J, leaving 4 bases unmatched. The germline CDR1 and CDR2 sequences are SEHNR and FQNEAQ (reference sequence). PBMCs numbering at least 7 million were isolated per sample. The record originates from a study of blood T cells in healthy people across ages. Whole-study findings and limits: Among T cells, TCR beta diversity per million cells dropped roughly linearly as age rose.

This clonotype originated in a man between 18 and 29 years old in good health. V is TRBV7-9 and J is TRBJ2-7, with 9 bases identical to TRBD1. The sample was blood. CDR3 in amino acids: CASTGQGRYEQYF. CDR3 nucleotides: TGTGCCAGCACCGGACAGGGGCGCTACGAGCAGTACTTC. Combining the CDR3 with reference TRBV7-9 and TRBJ2-7 gives the whole variable domain DTGVSQNPRHKITKRGQNVTFRCDPISEHNRLYWYRQTLGQGPEFLTYFQNEAQLEKSRLLSDRFSAERPKGSFSTLEIQRTEQGDSAMYLCASTGQGRYEQYFGPGTRLTVT.